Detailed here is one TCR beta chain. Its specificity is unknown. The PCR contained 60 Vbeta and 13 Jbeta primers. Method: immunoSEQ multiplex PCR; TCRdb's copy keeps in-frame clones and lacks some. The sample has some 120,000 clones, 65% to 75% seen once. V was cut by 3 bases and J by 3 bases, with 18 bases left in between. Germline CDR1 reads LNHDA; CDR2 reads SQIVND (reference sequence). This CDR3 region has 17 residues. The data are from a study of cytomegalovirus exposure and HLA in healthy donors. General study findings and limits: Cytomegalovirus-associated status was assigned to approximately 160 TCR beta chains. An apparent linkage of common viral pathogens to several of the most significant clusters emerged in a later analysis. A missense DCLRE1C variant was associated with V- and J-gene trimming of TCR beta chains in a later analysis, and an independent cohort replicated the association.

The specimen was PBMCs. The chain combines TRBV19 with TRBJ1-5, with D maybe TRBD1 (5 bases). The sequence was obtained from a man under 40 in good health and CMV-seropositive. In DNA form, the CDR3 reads TGTGCCAGTAGTATCTCGCTCAGGGAGGCTTACAATCAGCCCCAGCATTTT. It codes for CASSISLREAYNQPQHF.